These 28 T cell receptor beta chains came from one sample sequenced in a study of shared clonotypes between healthy human individuals. Method: immunoSEQ multiplex PCR; TCRdb's copy keeps in-frame clones and lacks some. The sample carries 2 million to 2.5 million clones, roughly 91% recorded once. Naive CD8 cells lacked CD45RO and underwent positive selection for CCR7, leaving out terminally differentiated effector memory CD45RA+ cells. Sequencing used naive CD8+ T cells from PBMCs. These receptor sequences come from a man younger than 35 in good health. Some clones in this sample may be carry-over from other donors' samples.

The V call is TRBV9, the J call TRBJ2-3, with 8 bases matching TRBD2. V trimming: 3 bases; J trimming: 6 bases; junction bases outside the gene matches: 9. This CDR3 contains 15 residues. Germline values: CDR1 SGDLS, CDR2 YYNGEE. The CDR3 loop is CASSETGLDFDTQYF. The CDR3 DNA reads TGTGCCAGCAGCGAGACGGGACTAGATTTCGATACGCAGTATTTT.

The chain carries TRBV11-2 and TRBJ2-1, with a possible D match to TRBD2 (7 bases). V dropped 5 bases and J dropped 8 bases, with 22 bases sitting between them. The CDR3 extends over 16 amino acids. From germline, CDR1 is SGHAT and CDR2 FQNNGV. DNA of the CDR3: TGTGCCAGCAGCCCCGCCCAGGGGACGGGAGGCCATGAGCAGTTCTTC. Protein sequence: CASSPAQGTGGHEQFF.

This chain connects TRBV6-5 to TRBJ1-2, with a possible D match to TRBD1 (6 bases). Per the germline V gene, CDR1 is MNHEY and CDR2 is SVGAGI. This CDR3 is built from 16 residues. V lost 3 bases, J lost 4 bases, and 18 bases lay in between. CDR3: CASSYLTGVGAYGYTF. CDR3 coding DNA: TGTGCCAGCAGTTATTTGACAGGCGTGGGTGCCTATGGCTACACCTTC.

This rearrangement joins TRBV27 to TRBJ2-1, with D possibly being TRBD2 (6 bases). CDR1 is MNHEY, CDR2 SMNVEV, per germline (reference sequence). V gave up 5 bases and J gave up 8 bases, with 16 bases separating them. This CDR3 has 14 amino acids. CDR3 DNA: TGTGCCAGCAGTCCCCAAAAATCGGGGGATGAGCAGTTCTTC. Translation gives CASSPQKSGDEQFF.

The genes are TRBV7-6 and TRBJ1-1; 7 bases line up with TRBD1. With V trimmed by 5 bases and J by 0 bases, 9 bases remained unmatched. From germline, CDR1 is SGHVS and CDR2 FNYEAQ. CDR3 length: 16 amino acids. The CDR3 spells CASSPGGGLLNTEAFF. DNA for the CDR3: TGTGCCAGCAGCCCAGGGGGGGGCTTGTTGAACACTGAAGCTTTCTTT.

The chain uses TRBV9 and TRBJ1-2; D is undetermined. This CDR3 spans 14 amino acids. Germline V gives CDR1 SGDLS, CDR2 YYNGEE. V lost 3 bases and J 4 bases, leaving 13 bases between the germline ends. The DNA of the CDR3 is TGTGCCAGCAGCGCCCGAGAGGGAGCCTATGGCTACACCTTC. This sequence encodes CASSAREGAYGYTF.

On this clone: Other DNA sequences in the same sample also yield this CDR3. The chain recombines TRBV29-1 with TRBJ1-2, with D unclear. CDR1 is SQVTM and CDR2 is ANQGSEA in the germline V gene. Trimming took 4 bases from V and 6 from J, leaving 6 bases between them. The CDR3 length is 10 residues. The CDR3 DNA reads as TGCAGCGTTGCTGGAGATGGCTACACCTTC. This codes for CSVAGDGYTF.

The J gene is TRBJ1-1, the V gene TRBV27, with TRBD1 matching over 9 bases. From germline, CDR1 is MNHEY and CDR2 SMNVEV (reference sequence). Trimming took 5 bases from V and 6 from J; bases not matched to a gene: 7. The CDR3 totals 14 residues. In nucleotides, the CDR3 is TGTGCCAGCAGTCCGGCTGACAGGGGGGCTGAAGCTTTCTTT. Its protein product is CASSPADRGAEAFF.

The V and J genes are TRBV11-2 and TRBJ2-5, with 9 bases fitting TRBD2. Germline assignment: CDR1 SGHAT and CDR2 FQNNGV. The CDR3 totals 14 residues. The junction had 8 bases not matched to a gene; V was cut back by 9 bases and J by 3 bases. The CDR3 nucleotides are TGTGCCAGTAGCGGGAGAGAGGGGAAAGAGACCCAGTACTTC. It codes for CASSGREGKETQYF.

On this clone: This sample also contains other DNA sequences that code for the same CDR3. The chain couples TRBV5-4 to TRBJ2-3; D ambiguous. From germline, CDR1 is SGHNT and CDR2 YYREEE (reference sequence). V lost 0 bases and J 0 bases, leaving 2 bases between the germline ends. This CDR3 has 13 residues. DNA of the CDR3: TGTGCCAGCAGCTTGGAGAGCACAGATACGCAGTATTTT. Protein sequence: CASSLESTDTQYF.

The V gene is TRBV28, the J gene TRBJ1-2; weak D call: TRBD1 (6 bases). CDR3 length equals 14 residues. Trimming took off 9 bases at V and 4 bases at J, with 18 bases between the two ends. Per germline, CDR1 MDHEN and CDR2 SYDVKM. The CDR3 sequence: CASQQYGDTYGYTF. The CDR3 region has the DNA TGTGCCAGTCAGCAATACGGGGACACCTATGGCTACACCTTC.

V usage is TRBV30 and J usage is TRBJ1-1; D unresolved. The CDR3 sequence is 11 residues long. The germline V gene has CDR1 GTSNPN and CDR2 SVGIG (reference sequence). The V gene lost 5 bases and the J gene lost 2 bases, with 6 bases spanning the gap. Here the CDR3 DNA reads TGTGCCTGGGGACTCAACACTGAAGCTTTCTTT. The encoded protein is CAWGLNTEAFF.

The V call is TRBV19, the J call TRBJ1-5; D remains unclear. Germline CDR1 and CDR2: LNHDA and SQIVND (reference sequence). Trimming pared 5 bases from V and 1 base from J, leaving 9 bases between. The CDR3 runs to 14 residues. The CDR3 loop is CASSPLQSNQPQHF. In nucleotides, the CDR3 is TGTGCCAGTAGTCCACTCCAGAGCAATCAGCCCCAGCATTTT.

V usage is TRBV6-6 and J usage is TRBJ1-1, with D unclear. The V end lost 6 bases, the J end lost 4 bases, and 12 bases lay between the germline ends. The CDR3 sequence is 13 residues long. Germline V gene sequence: CDR1 MNHNY, CDR2 SVGAGI (reference sequence). CDR3 DNA: TGTGCCAGCAGGCGGCAGGTTGGCACTGAAGCTTTCTTT. Protein product: CASRRQVGTEAFF.

This clone was found a few times. This CDR3 is also generated by other DNA sequences in the sample. The V call is TRBV4-1, the J call TRBJ2-1, with D unclear. CDR1 is MGHRA, CDR2 YSYEKL, per germline. This CDR3 spans 14 amino acids. The V end was cut by 1 base, the J end by 4 bases, with 8 bases between. CDR3 nucleotides: TGCGCCAGCAGCCAAGTTGCAGCGTACAATGAGCAGTTCTTC. Its protein product is CASSQVAAYNEQFF.

The chain couples TRBV6-1 to TRBJ1-3, with no clear D. This CDR3 region has 14 residues. In germline, CDR1 is MNHNS, CDR2 SASEGT. Trimming removed 3 bases at V and 0 bases at J, with 6 bases between. The CDR3 DNA sequence: TGTGCCAGCAGTGAGGTCATCTCTGGAAACACCATATATTTT. Amino acids: CASSEVISGNTIYF.

The chain employs TRBV9 and TRBJ1-2, with D hard to call. V was clipped by 4 bases and J by 1 base, with 17 bases between them. Germline V gene lookup returns CDR1 SGDLS and CDR2 YYNGEE. The CDR3 totals 16 residues. CDR3 bases: TGTGCCAGCAGCCCGAGCGGAAGCGGTTTTAACTATGGCTACACCTTC. Translated, it gives CASSPSGSGFNYGYTF.

The rearrangement links TRBV4-1 to TRBJ2-3, with 11 bases matching TRBD2. Germline V gene lookup returns CDR1 MGHRA and CDR2 YSYEKL. V lost 3 bases, J lost 6 bases, and 5 bases stayed unmatched. The length of the CDR3 is 15 residues. CDR3 coding DNA: TGCGCCAGCAGCCAGGGTGTAGCGGGAGGGGATACGCAGTATTTT. It translates to CASSQGVAGGDTQYF.

The rearrangement uses TRBV6-5 and TRBJ2-7; D gene uncertain. The V gene's germline CDR1 is MNHEY and CDR2 SVGAGI. Deletions cut 5 bases from V and 3 bases from J, with 5 bases between. The CDR3 runs 11 residues. The CDR3 DNA reads as TGTGCCAGCAGTCGAGACTACGAGCAGTACTTC. Translated: CASSRDYEQYF.

Concerning this clone itself: The sample has other DNA sequences that encode this CDR3 too. This rearrangement joins TRBV7-9 to TRBJ2-5; 9 bases are shared with TRBD1. The J segment lost 2 bases and the V segment lost 2 bases, leaving 3 bases of the junction unmatched. CDR3 size: 15 residues. Germline V gives CDR1 SEHNR, CDR2 FQNEAQ (reference sequence). The CDR3 region is CASSLRTGVQETQYF. The DNA of the CDR3 is TGTGCCAGCAGCTTAAGGACAGGGGTGCAAGAGACCCAGTACTTC.

This sequence joins TRBV7-3 and TRBJ1-5; 10 bases are shared with TRBD1. Trimming cost V 8 bases and J 4 bases; bases outside gene matches: 2. Germline V lookup: CDR1 SGHTA, CDR2 FQGTGA. The CDR3 is made up of 13 amino acids. The CDR3 DNA reads as TGTGCCAGCGGGACAGGGGCTAATCAGCCCCAGCATTTT. This sequence encodes CASGTGANQPQHF.

The rearrangement joins TRBV27 to TRBJ2-1; no clear D gene. The CDR3 has 14 residues. In germline, CDR1 is MNHEY, CDR2 SMNVEV (reference sequence). Trimming took off 6 bases at V and 2 bases at J, with 11 bases between the two ends. CDR3 sequence (DNA): TGTGCCAGCAGCGTGTCTGGGCCCTACAATGAGCAGTTCTTC. This codes for CASSVSGPYNEQFF.

The chain combines TRBV5-1 with TRBJ1-2; possibly TRBD1 for D (6 bases). Germline V gene lookup returns CDR1 SGHRS and CDR2 YFSETQ. Trimming cost V 3 bases and J 2 bases, with 23 bases left between them. The CDR3 totals 18 residues. The DNA for the CDR3 is TGCGCCAGCAGCTCCCCTAATGACCGAGGACAGCAGAACTATGGCTACACCTTC. The encoded protein is CASSSPNDRGQQNYGYTF.

The chain combines TRBV27 with TRBJ2-1; D unresolved. This CDR3 region has 13 residues. V dropped 2 bases and J dropped 8 bases, with 10 bases sitting between them. Looked up from germline, CDR1 is MNHEY and CDR2 is SMNVEV (reference sequence). The CDR3 sequence: CASSLGRNYEQFF. CDR3 DNA sequence: TGTGCCAGCAGTTTAGGTAGAAACTATGAGCAGTTCTTC.

The CDR3 nucleotides are TGCGCCAGCAGAGAACCGGGACAGTTAGATACGCAGTATTTT. Protein product: CASREPGQLDTQYF. V is TRBV10-2 and J is TRBJ2-3, with 7 bases identical to TRBD1. Germline V gives CDR1 WSHSY, CDR2 SAAADI. The CDR3 loop spans 14 amino acids. Germline trimming cut 6 bases from V and 5 bases from J; bases unmatched to any gene: 8.

A remark on this clone: Other DNA sequences in this specimen translate into the identical CDR3. The J gene is TRBJ2-7, the V gene TRBV28; D uncertain. The CDR3 runs 14 residues. Germline CDR1 MDHEN, CDR2 SYDVKM. Trimming removed 2 bases at V and 2 bases at J, with 10 bases between. Written as DNA, the CDR3 is TGTGCCAGCAGTTTAACTGGAACCGCCTACGAGCAGTACTTC. Its translation is CASSLTGTAYEQYF.

The gene calls are TRBV12-5 and TRBJ1-1; maybe TRBD1 (5 bases). CDR1 is LGHNT, CDR2 FRNRAP, per germline. V lost 4 bases, J lost 0 bases, and 15 bases lay in between. The CDR3 is 16 amino acids. The CDR3 sequence is CASGSNLGLMNTEAFF. In DNA form, the CDR3 reads TGTGCTAGTGGTTCCAACTTGGGGCTTATGAACACTGAAGCTTTCTTT.

The chain is built from TRBV9 and TRBJ2-7, with 8 bases fitting TRBD1. With V trimmed by 3 bases and J by 7 bases, 6 bases remained unmatched. The CDR3 runs to 13 residues. Germline CDR1 reads SGDLS; CDR2 reads YYNGEE. CDR3 residues: CASSGDRPGEQYF. The CDR3 coding sequence is TGTGCCAGCAGCGGGGACAGGCCGGGGGAGCAGTACTTC.